The 16 T cell receptor beta chains in this list originate from one sample, sequenced in a study of T cell repertoires in ileal Crohn's disease. Sample time point: inflamed ileum from the surgical specimen. Here immunoSEQ multiplex PCR was the method, and the copy in TCRdb shows in-frame clones only, minus some. This sample yields 15,000 or so clones, of which approximately 80% are seen a single time; more than 11% belongs to the top ten. Input material: ileal tissue. Receptor source: an adult with Crohn's disease.

The V and J genes are TRBV7-9 and TRBJ2-3; TRBD2 agrees at 12 bases. The CDR3 spans 17 residues. Germline V lookup: CDR1 SEHNR, CDR2 FQNEAQ (reference sequence). Unmatched junction bases numbered 10, after V lost 5 bases and J lost 4 bases. The DNA of the CDR3 is TGTGCCAGCAGCACCTATCTAGCGGGGGGGCTCGCAGATACGCAGTATTTT. Its translation is CASSTYLAGGLADTQYF.

V gene TRBV6-5 combines with J gene TRBJ1-1; TRBD1 is a possible D gene (5 bases). V lost 2 bases, J lost 11 bases, and 18 bases lay in between. Germline lookup yields CDR1 MNHEY and CDR2 SVGAGI. The CDR3 has 14 residues. As DNA, the CDR3 is TGTGCCAGCAGTTACGGGGGGAGCGCCCTCGAGGCTTTCTTT. It codes for CASSYGGSALEAFF.

The chain has TRBV29-1 and TRBJ2-7, with TRBD1 matching 8 bases. Germline trimming cut 4 bases from V and 2 bases from J; bases unmatched to any gene: 7. Germline CDR1 reads SQVTM; CDR2 reads ANQGSEA. The CDR3 length is 14 residues. CDR3 region: CSVVWDRLTYEQYF. CDR3 in DNA: TGCAGCGTTGTGTGGGACAGGCTAACCTACGAGCAGTACTTC.

The V and J genes are TRBV29-1 and TRBJ1-1, with a weak D call TRBD1 (6 bases). Germline CDR1 and CDR2: SQVTM and ANQGSEA. V lost 5 bases and J 3 bases, leaving 16 bases between the germline ends. The CDR3 loop spans 14 amino acids. The CDR3 protein is CSVLRQGGDTEAFF. CDR3 coding DNA: TGCAGCGTTTTAAGGCAAGGGGGAGACACTGAAGCTTTCTTT.

This clone is medium-sized (0.01 to 0.1%) in the sample. V gene TRBV10-1 combines with J gene TRBJ2-1, with D possibly being TRBD1 or TRBD2 (5 bases each). This CDR3 spans 15 amino acids. Germline CDR1 WNHNN, CDR2 SYGVQD (reference sequence). The V end lost 5 bases, the J end lost 0 bases, and 11 bases lay between the germline ends. CDR3 sequence (DNA): TGCGCCAGCAGTCGGGACCAGAGCTCCTACAATGAGCAGTTCTTC. Translating gives CASSRDQSSYNEQFF.

The rearrangement links TRBV14 to TRBJ1-2; TRBD1 aligns across 10 bases. CDR1 SGHDN and CDR2 FVKESK come from the germline V gene. V trimming: 4 bases; J trimming: 8 bases; junction bases outside the gene matches: 10. This CDR3 contains 15 residues. The CDR3 loop reads CASSRVTGGRDGYTF. CDR3 coding DNA: TGTGCCAGCAGCCGAGTGACAGGGGGCCGGGACGGCTACACCTTC. Complete variable domain (other parts from reference TRBV14 and TRBJ1-2): EAGVTQFPSHSVIEKGQTVTLRCDPISGHDNLYWYRRVMGKEIKFLLHFVKESKQDESGMPNNRFLAERTGGTYSTLKVQPAELEDSGVYFCASSRVTGGRDGYTFGSGTRLTVV.

V gene TRBV30 combines with J gene TRBJ2-7; either TRBD1 or TRBD2 may supply D (5 bases each). V lost 3 bases, J lost 2 bases, and 11 bases lay in between. This CDR3 is built from 13 residues. CDR1 and CDR2 (germline): GTSNPN, SVGIG (reference sequence). The CDR3 sequence: CAWSRDGPYEQYF. As DNA, the CDR3 is TGTGCCTGGAGCCGGGACGGACCCTACGAGCAGTACTTC.

This clone is labeled medium-sized. The DNA of the CDR3 is TGCAGCGCTATAGACTCCTACGAGCAGTACTTC. Protein product: CSAIDSYEQYF. V and J are TRBV29-1 and TRBJ2-7; D is undetermined. CDR3 length: 11 residues. V was shortened by 7 bases and J by 0 bases, with 7 bases between the two germline ends. The germline V gene encodes CDR1 SQVTM and CDR2 ANQGSEA.

The chain joins TRBV5-1 to TRBJ1-2; maybe TRBD1 (5 bases). Germline V gives CDR1 SGHRS, CDR2 YFSETQ. This CDR3 is 14 amino acids long. Between the trimmed V and J ends, which lost 5 bases and 2 bases, there was a span of 13 bases. CDR3 nucleotide sequence: TGCGCCAGCAGTAGGGGAACAGGCAACTATGGCTACACCTTC. The encoded protein is CASSRGTGNYGYTF.

In its sample, this clone was seen once. This chain connects TRBV11-2 to TRBJ1-5, with D uncertain. CDR3 size: 13 residues. Germline CDR1 and CDR2: SGHAT and FQNNGV. V lost 8 bases and J 4 bases, leaving 12 bases between the germline ends. CDR3: CASSRERNQPQHF. The CDR3 nucleotides are TGTGCCAGCTCCCGGGAGAGGAATCAGCCCCAGCATTTT.

CDR3 nucleotide sequence: TGTGCCAGCAGAGGGACAGGTGACAATCAGCCCCAGCATTTT. Protein: CASRGTGDNQPQHF. J is TRBJ1-5 and V is TRBV6-1; 8 bases are a match to TRBD1. V shed 6 bases and J 3 bases; nucleotides not matched to a gene: 4. The CDR3 loop spans 14 amino acids. CDR1 and CDR2 from the germline V gene are MNHNS and SASEGT.

The sample holds one count of this clone. Other DNA sequences of this sample code for an identical CDR3. This chain links TRBV30 with TRBJ1-2, with no clear D. V was clipped by 2 bases and J by 2 bases, with 12 bases between them. The CDR3 totals 14 residues. Germline lookup yields CDR1 GTSNPN and CDR2 SVGIG (reference sequence). DNA for the CDR3: TGTGCCTGGAGTATCCTGGGTCGGAACTATGGCTACACCTTC. Protein: CAWSILGRNYGYTF.

The chain uses TRBV4-1 and TRBJ1-4; D perhaps matches TRBD1 (6 bases). The CDR3 covers 14 residues. CDR1 and CDR2 (germline): MGHRA, YSYEKL. V was cut by 4 bases and J by 11 bases, with 17 bases left in between. In nucleotides, the CDR3 is TGCGCCAGCAGCCCCTCCCAGGGGTTTGGGAAACTGTTTTTT. Translated, it gives CASSPSQGFGKLFF.

The chain recombines TRBV5-1 with TRBJ1-1; 9 bases are shared with TRBD1. The ends lost 4 bases at V and 5 bases at J; junction bases unmatched: 9. Germline assignment: CDR1 SGHRS and CDR2 YFSETQ. This CDR3 is 15 amino acids long. CDR3 protein: CASSQGQGSGTEAFF. The CDR3 DNA reads TGCGCCAGCAGCCAGGGACAGGGTTCGGGAACTGAAGCTTTCTTT.

In regard to this clone: Distinct nucleotide sequences in the sample also encode this CDR3. This chain joins TRBV7-9 and TRBJ1-1; D is undetermined. Between the trimmed V and J ends, which lost 5 bases and 3 bases, there was a span of 7 bases. CDR3 length equals 12 residues. Germline V CDR1 and CDR2: SEHNR, FQNEAQ (reference sequence). CDR3 region: CASSLSDTEAFF. The CDR3 DNA follows: TGTGCCAGCAGCCTATCCGACACTGAAGCTTTCTTT.

The V and J genes are TRBV23-1 and TRBJ2-6; D is ambiguous. TRBV23-1 is noted as an ORF with a role that remains uncertain. Trimming stripped 2 bases from V and 0 bases from J, with 14 bases between. CDR3 length equals 18 residues. The CDR3 DNA follows: TGCGCCAGCAGTCAAAGAGAAAAACGCGTCTCTGGGGCCAACGTCCTGACTTTC. Translated: CASSQREKRVSGANVLTF.